The TCR beta chain described here comes from a study of regulatory T cells in long-lasting Graves disease (dated by TCRdb to 2020 to 2022). Regarding the study in general: In the newly diagnosed Graves' disease group, patients had been taking antithyroid drugs for less than 3 months. The study took place in China and was registered as a clinical trial. A total of around 35 samples were covered by TCR sequencing, comprising about 13 persistent and about 20 newly diagnosed Graves' disease patients. Peripheral blood TCR sequencing and RNA sequencing compared persistent Graves' disease patients with newly diagnosed Graves' disease patients.

V is cut by 2 bases and J by 0 bases, and the space between the germline ends is 17 bases. The CDR3 holds 18 amino acids from the cysteine to the phenylalanine. Of all the DNA, just the CDR3 is kept, 54 bases in frame from base 1. CDR1 is given as SGHVS and CDR2 as FQNEAQ, both from the germline V gene. Comment on this clonotype: Its antigen specificity is not known. No base quality information exists; no much larger clone differs at one position.

The library was built by means of multiplex PCR. Instrument used: Illumina HiSeq 4000. TCR beta libraries were built with iRepertoire HTBI primers and Arm-PCR amplification of CDR3 regions. Before sequencing, the PCR products went through gel purification. Turning to the authors' computational methods: A total of 62 TRBV and 14 TRBJ segments were identified across samples and were used for gene usage analysis of CDR3 amino acid clonotypes. Filtered high-quality paired reads were merged into contigs using COPE and FqMerger. BLAST was used to align contigs to IMGT TRBV, TRBD and TRBJ reference genes, and CDR3 was defined according to IMGT. Any clonotype with a frequency above 0.1% was counted as a highly expanded clone. Shannon entropy was used to measure repertoire diversity, and the Gini coefficient was used to measure V-J evenness. Public clonotypes were defined as clonotypes shared by more than one individual. TCRdb reprocessing: public reads trimmed at Q25 with fastp, clones called with MiXCR, in-frame beta chains kept. Duplicate CDR3 protein sequences are folded into a single record with the most common DNA and genes. The authors' filters were not applied to this entry. Counted in this sample were 350,000 to 500,000 distinct CDR3 sequences; roughly 17% of them appeared once. Around a quarter of the sample lies in the top ten.

The sample's time point label is to be understood as: newly diagnosed GD, antithyroid drugs for less than 3 months. RNA was extracted from PBMCs in TRIzol for both TCR sequencing and RNA sequencing. Graves' disease was diagnosed according to American Thyroid Association guidelines. Patients were recruited from an endocrinology department in Xi'an, China. Each patient gave 7.5 to 10 milliliters of peripheral blood, collected in an EDTA anticoagulant tube. Ficoll Paque Plus density gradient separation was used to isolate PBMCs, and no additional T cell sorting was done. RNA quality was checked with an Agilent 2100 Bioanalyzer and agarose gel, and concentration with a NanoDrop 2000. What the work shows at the level of the full study, not this receptor alone: Because the primary lesion, thyroid tissue, could not be accessed, the study looked at peripheral blood alone. Lower TCR Shannon entropy and fewer highly expanded clones were observed in persistent Graves' disease patients than in newly diagnosed patients, which suggested clonal expansion. As a limitation, the authors acknowledged that the small sample size may reduce accuracy. Persistent disease showed preferential use of TRBV28, TRBJ1-2 and TRBJ2-5, whereas newly diagnosed disease favored TRBV20-1 and TRBJ2-1. More public clonotypes were shared among persistent patients (more than 2,500) than among newly diagnosed patients (approximately 1,000). Only the TCR beta chain was sequenced and analyzed.

These same records also appear under a second study, on T cells in Graves' hyperthyroidism and ophthalmopathy. Per that second paper: Graves' hyperthyroidism was defined as stable when no progression to ophthalmopathy occurred over 18 months of follow-up. The hyperthyroidism patients were between 18 and 65 years old and newly diagnosed, with a disease duration of less than 2 months. The study excluded patients with uncontrolled infections, other autoimmune diseases, pregnancy or lactation. Diagnoses were established on the basis of clinical symptoms, serum thyroxine and TRAb, thyroid ultrasound, and orbital computed tomography. The first round of RT-PCR for the TCR CDR3 was performed with the HTBI primer set and the Qiagen OneStep RT-PCR kit. Blood samples also contained most of the expanded thyroid clonotypes (frequency above 0.001), which suggests that blood repertoires may reflect thyroid immune responses. Ophthalmopathy was separated from stable hyperthyroidism by a 13 V-J signature model, with around 90% sensitivity and 81% to 82% specificity obtained in cross-validation and 80%/75% obtained in testing. In validation, the model predicted progression to ophthalmopathy with 65% to 71% sensitivity and less than 80% specificity, a median of 6.5 months before onset. A discovery cohort of around 98 patients, roughly 43 with Graves' ophthalmopathy and 55 to 60 with stable Graves' hyperthyroidism, was used to find distinguishing TCR V-J signatures. An independent validation cohort of 18 to 20 hyperthyroidism patients and some 15 patients who later progressed to ophthalmopathy tested prospective prediction of ophthalmopathy. For training and testing, the roughly 97 patients in the discovery cohort were randomly divided in a 7:3 ratio. Thyroid tissue and blood T-cell repertoires from roughly 6 Graves' hyperthyroidism patients were also compared in the study. After blood sampling, hyperthyroidism patients were treated with methimazole at a starting dose of 30 mg daily, and ophthalmopathy patients were treated with high-dose intravenous methylprednisolone. Libraries were constructed in a second round of multiplex PCR, after which size selection and purification were performed. The libraries were sequenced on an Illumina HiSeq2000 using paired-end 100 bp reads. SOAPnuke was used to process the raw data, removing reads that contained adapters or uncalled bases, had a mean Phred below 15, or lacked an exact match to the constant primer or identifier. High-quality paired reads were merged using COPE v1.2.5, and each unique nucleotide sequence was defined as a clonotype. MiTCR v1.1 was used to align the clonotypes against IMGT TRBV, TRBD and TRBJ reference segments. Only V-J combinations with frequency above 0.0001, covering about 99% of repertoires, were analysed. The TCS score was defined as the ratio of F50 (clonal expansion) to E x V (chaos), calculated using BLOSUM62-based TCRdist between CDR3 peptides within each V-J. Welch's t-statistics and random forest reduced several hundred V-J features to fewer than 15, which were used in a naive Bayes classifier (R e1071). No statistical method was used to set the sample size in advance, and investigators knew the group allocation. The paper reports TCR Vbeta CDR3 sequencing of 130 to 150 peripheral blood samples: approximately 43 ophthalmopathy, approximately 74 hyperthyroidism and approximately 17 progressor patients.

The sample in question was peripheral blood mononuclear cells (PBMCs), obtained at new diagnosis, from a patient treated with antithyroid drugs. The rearrangement combines TRBV7-8 with TRBJ1-5, with the D segment identity uncertain. The sequence derives from a young woman with Graves disease. Donor details come from another sample of the same person, matched by shared clones. The DNA sequence is given as TGTGCCAGCAGCTTATCGTCTTTTTTTTCTGATAGCAATCAGCCCCAGCATTTT. Its amino acids are CASSLSSFFSDSNQPQHF.